This T cell receptor beta chain was captured in a study of CD8 T cells in ankylosing spondylitis. Study findings and constraints: Characteristic, it appeared, of ankylosing spondylitis blood was a TCR beta motif of roughly eight highly homologous variants. Reported data indicate significant enrichment of disease-linked clones within matched ankylosing spondylitis synovial fluid. Clones linked to the disease showed a CD8+ phenotype. They occurred at relatively low frequencies in peripheral blood.

Quantitative barcoded 5'-RACE was used to prepare TCR beta libraries. TCRdb processed the 5' RACE reads anew with MiXCR; each CDR3 protein has one entry. The sample yields a few hundred thousand distinct CDR3 sequences, about a fifth seen once. This clonotype was observed a single time. Its antigen is unidentified. Sequenced sample: blood, either unsorted or a sorted T cell fraction (not recorded which). The source is a female donor with ankylosing spondylitis or in good health (not recorded which).

The chain's CDR3 is CASSLYLDRVKDTQYF. The DNA for the CDR3 is TGTGCCAGCAGCTTATATCTGGACAGGGTAAAGGATACGCAGTATTTT. The V call is TRBV7-8, the J call TRBJ2-3, with TRBD1 matching 8 bases. V shed 2 bases, J shed 6 bases, and the junction held 10 bases outside the gene matches. CDR3 length equals 16 residues. Germline loops: CDR1 SGHVS, CDR2 FQNEAQ.